This T cell receptor beta chain was identified in a study of T-cell reconstitution after alpha-beta-depleted transplantation in children. Remarks on this clonotype: Its antigen is not identified.

The V end lost 0 bases, the J end lost 3 bases, and 10 bases lay between the germline ends. Per germline, CDR1 SGHRS and CDR2 YFSETQ. This CDR3 is 14 amino acids long. Study findings and constraints: By about two months after transplant, alpha-beta T cells reportedly arose from several hundred graft clones that had expanded. Day-60 TCRbeta diversity that was high in some patients was derived from surviving recipient T cells and thymic progenitors. T-cell counts and diversity at one year post-transplant came mainly from newly produced T cells.

Researchers prepared the TCRbeta library using unique molecular identifiers, the study reports. TCRdb independently ran MiXCR on the PCR reads; one entry per CDR3 protein. The sample lists about 540,000 distinct CDR3 sequences, roughly 27% occurring once. Specimen: PBMCs, collected before TCRalphabeta/CD19-depleted stem cell transplant. The source is a boy under two years old with Wiskott-Aldrich syndrome, due to receive a stem cell transplant. The chain employs TRBV5-1 and TRBJ2-7; the D gene is possibly TRBD2 (5 bases). In DNA, the CDR3 is TGCGCCAGCAGCTTGGGGATAGGAGGCTACGAGCAGTACTTC. Its translation is CASSLGIGGYEQYF.